Below are 17 T cell receptor beta chains sequenced from a single sample in a study of cytomegalovirus exposure and HLA in healthy donors. PCR employed 60 Vbeta and 13 Jbeta primers. Clones were read by immunoSEQ multiplex PCR, and TCRdb kept only the in-frame ones, dropping some. The sample shows 150,000 to 200,000 clones, 75% to 80% of them seen only once. Sequenced input: PBMCs. The receptors stem from a woman aged 45-59 years in good health and CMV-seropositive.

V and J are TRBV4-3 and TRBJ2-7; 8 nucleotides agree with TRBD2. V was clipped by 1 base and J by 3 bases; unmatched bases: 5. The CDR3 is made up of 15 amino acids. The V gene's germline CDR1 is LGHNA and CDR2 YSLEER. In DNA, the CDR3 is TGCGCCAGCAGCCAAGTACTAGCGGAGAACTACGAGCAGTACTTC. Protein product: CASSQVLAENYEQYF.

This clone occurred once. The chain joins TRBV7-9 to TRBJ1-5, with D possibly matching TRBD1 (6 bases). CDR3 length: 16 residues. Germline CDR1 reads SEHNR; CDR2 reads FQNEAQ (reference sequence). Trimming took 5 bases from V and 3 from J, leaving 17 bases between them. The DNA of the CDR3 is TGTGCCAGCAGCCCGGGGAGGGGGAGCTTCAATCAGCCCCAGCATTTT. This sequence encodes CASSPGRGSFNQPQHF.

The chain combines TRBV7-2 with TRBJ2-7, with 9 bases lining up with TRBD1. The J segment lost 6 bases and the V segment lost 6 bases, leaving 6 bases of the junction unmatched. This CDR3 contains 13 residues. CDR1 and CDR2 from the germline V gene are SGHTA and FQGNSA. The CDR3 DNA sequence: TGTGCCAGCAGAAGGGACAGGGAGGGCGAGCAGTACTTC. Translated, it gives CASRRDREGEQYF.

The CDR3 DNA is TGTGCCAGCAGCGTAACAGCGGGGGGGCTAGACGAGCAGTACTTC. Protein: CASSVTAGGLDEQYF. The rearrangement joins TRBV9 to TRBJ2-7, with TRBD2 matching 10 bases. With V trimmed by 1 base and J by 5 bases, 6 bases remained unmatched. The CDR3 loop spans 15 amino acids. Germline CDR1 reads SGDLS; CDR2 reads YYNGEE.

The chain is built from TRBV19 and TRBJ2-7; D ambiguous. The germline V and J ends were trimmed by 4 bases and 2 bases, with 9 bases remaining between them. CDR1 is LNHDA, CDR2 SQIVND, per germline (reference sequence). The CDR3 runs 13 residues. CDR3 sequence reads: CASSRAETYEQYF. DNA of the CDR3: TGTGCCAGTAGTAGGGCAGAGACCTACGAGCAGTACTTC.

The chain carries TRBV7-9 and TRBJ1-1, with D uncertain. Trimming stripped 8 bases from V and 6 bases from J, with 4 bases between. The CDR3 totals 9 residues. The germline gives CDR1 SEHNR, CDR2 FQNEAQ (reference sequence). The CDR3 nucleotides read TGTGCCAGCTCCGCTGAAGCTTTCTTT. This translates into CASSAEAFF.

A word on this clone: A junction end diverges from the germline sequence, so it may reflect a read error. The same CDR3 also results from other DNA sequences found in this sample. The chain joins TRBV4-1 to TRBJ1-2; D is undetermined. The germline CDR1 and CDR2 sequences are MGHRA and YSYEKL. The CDR3 spans 15 residues. The CDR3 spells CASSPEAGGPYGYTF. CDR3 nucleotides: TGCGCCAGCAGCCCCGAGGCAGGCGGGCCCTATGGTTACACCTTC.

V is TRBV6-6 and J is TRBJ1-1; TRBD1 might be the D (6 bases). CDR1 MNHNY and CDR2 SVGAGI come from the germline V gene (reference sequence). Trimming shortened V by 5 bases and J by 1 base, and 17 bases separated the two germline ends. CDR3 length equals 16 residues. The chain's CDR3 is CASSDFYRDGNTEAFF. The DNA for the CDR3 is TGTGCCAGCAGTGACTTTTACAGGGACGGGAACACTGAAGCTTTCTTT.

The CDR3 reads CASSHAGAMNTEAFF. CDR3 nucleotide sequence: TGCGCCAGCAGCCATGCAGGGGCGATGAACACTGAAGCTTTCTTT. V gene TRBV4-1 combines with J gene TRBJ1-1, with D possibly TRBD1 on 6 matching bases. Germline-derived CDR1 and CDR2 are MGHRA and YSYEKL. This CDR3 is 15 amino acids long. Trimming left V 3 bases short and J 0 bases short, with 11 bases between.

This chain joins TRBV11-2 and TRBJ1-1; D is unclear. The CDR3 totals 13 residues. V was pared by 2 bases and J by 2 bases, with 6 bases between. The germline gives CDR1 SGHAT, CDR2 FQNNGV. CDR3 nucleotides: TGTGCCAGCAGCTTACGACTAAACACTGAAGCTTTCTTT. This sequence encodes CASSLRLNTEAFF. The full variable domain, in which reference TRBV11-2 and TRBJ1-1 provide the parts outside the CDR3, is EAGVAQSPRYKIIEKRQSVAFWCNPISGHATLYWYQQILGQGPKLLIQFQNNGVVDDSQLPKDRFSAERLKGVDSTLKIQPAKLEDSAVYLCASSLRLNTEAFFGQGTRLTVV.

The chain recombines TRBV28 with TRBJ1-1; possible D gene TRBD1, 6 bases. V dropped 5 bases and J dropped 6 bases, with 10 bases sitting between them. This CDR3 contains 12 residues. Germline lookup yields CDR1 MDHEN and CDR2 SYDVKM. For the CDR3, the DNA is TGTGCCAGCAGTACAGGGCTGGCTGAAGCTTTCTTT. It is translated as CASSTGLAEAFF.

The chain carries TRBV5-1 and TRBJ1-4, with a weak D call TRBD1 (6 bases). Per the germline V gene, CDR1 is SGHRS and CDR2 is YFSETQ. Trimming left V 3 bases short and J 4 bases short, with 13 bases between. The CDR3 runs to 15 residues. This chain's CDR3 is CASSYRAGSNEKLFF. The CDR3, as DNA: TGCGCCAGCAGCTACAGGGCTGGGAGTAATGAAAAACTGTTTTTT.

This chain connects TRBV7-9 to TRBJ1-4; the match to TRBD1 covers 8 bases. Germline V CDR1 and CDR2: SEHNR, FQNEAQ (reference sequence). This CDR3 contains 12 residues. Trimming at V came to 6 bases and at J to 12 bases, leaving 6 bases not matched to a gene. DNA for the CDR3: TGTGCCAGCAGTCCACAGGGGGAACAACTGTTTTTT. It translates to CASSPQGEQLFF.

The rearrangement links TRBV4-1 to TRBJ2-3; 9 bases map to TRBD1. V lost 1 base and J lost 4; bases outside the gene matches: 9. Germline CDR1 reads MGHRA; CDR2 reads YSYEKL. The length of the CDR3 is 17 residues. In DNA, the CDR3 is TGCGCCAGCAGCCAAGTTGGGACAGGGAGGGATTCAGATACGCAGTATTTT. This sequence encodes CASSQVGTGRDSDTQYF.

The chain couples TRBV10-1 to TRBJ2-5, with D possibly being TRBD1 (6 bases). The CDR3 runs 13 residues. The ends were cut back, 6 bases at V and 1 base at J, with 9 bases in the middle. Germline V CDR1 and CDR2: WNHNN, SYGVQD (reference sequence). CDR3 loop: CASSQDSQETQYF. The CDR3 nucleotides read TGCGCCAGCAGCCAGGACAGCCAAGAGACCCAGTACTTC.

In its sample, this clone was seen once. The gene calls are TRBV15 and TRBJ1-1, with TRBD1 matching 7 bases. This CDR3 has 15 amino acids. Germline CDR1 is LNHNV and CDR2 is YYDKDF (reference sequence). Unmatched junction bases numbered 8, after V lost 3 bases and J lost 4 bases. CDR3 sequence (DNA): TGTGCCACCAGCAGGCCGAGTACAGGGGTCACTGAAGCTTTCTTT. It yields the protein CATSRPSTGVTEAFF.

The chain combines TRBV29-1 with TRBJ2-5; perhaps TRBD1 as D (5 bases). The germline V gene has CDR1 SQVTM and CDR2 ANQGSEA. V gave up 6 bases and J gave up 2 bases, with 13 bases separating them. The CDR3 totals 13 residues. CDR3 coding DNA: TGCAGCGTAGGAAGACAGCAACAAGAGACCCAGTACTTC. Translated: CSVGRQQQETQYF.